Below are 8 T cell receptor beta chains sequenced from a single sample in a study of Graves' ophthalmopathy and Graves' hyperthyroidism (dated 2018 in TCRdb). Instrument used: Illumina HiSeq 2000. For repertoire sequencing, TCR beta CDR3 regions were amplified from RNA transcripts. The first round was an RT-PCR using HTBI primers with the Qiagen OneStep RT-PCR kit, and this first round was followed by a second-round multiplex PCR, then size selection and purification. TCRdb applied fastp at Q25 and MiXCR to the public reads, then kept only in-frame beta chains. Identical CDR3 protein sequences are pooled into one entry, listed with their most common genes and DNA. In this sample the table shows under 800,000 distinct CDR3 sequences, around a fifth of which occur a single time. Together, the top ten hold approximately 6.5% of the sample. The specimen sequenced was peripheral blood. Receptors originate from a woman younger than 30 with stable Graves' hyperthyroidism. Some clones in this sample may be carry-over from other donors' samples. Donor details come from another sample of the same person, matched by shared clones.

This clonotype was picked up many times. The chain combines TRBV6-5 with TRBJ1-2; no definite D call. V was shortened by 2 bases and J by 6 bases, with 7 bases between the two germline ends. Germline assignment: CDR1 MNHEY and CDR2 SVGAGI. The CDR3 extends over 12 amino acids. The CDR3 DNA is TGTGCCAGCAGTTACCGAAAGGATGGCTACACCTTC. Its protein product is CASSYRKDGYTF.

The rearrangement links TRBV20-1 to TRBJ2-3; D is uncertain. The germline V and J ends were trimmed by 6 bases and 5 bases, with 15 bases remaining between them. The CDR3 is made up of 13 amino acids. In germline, CDR1 is DFQATT, CDR2 SNEGSKA (reference sequence). The CDR3: CSAIASSLDTQYF. Written as DNA, the CDR3 is TGCAGTGCCATAGCCAGTTCTTTAGATACGCAGTATTTT.

In DNA form, the CDR3 reads TGCAGTGCTAGAGATCGGCTGTACGGGACTTCCGTCAGGGGGGAGCTGTTTTTT. Amino acids: CSARDRLYGTSVRGELFF. This chain connects TRBV20-1 to TRBJ2-2; tentatively, D is TRBD2 (6 bases). The length of the CDR3 is 18 residues. CDR1 is DFQATT, CDR2 SNEGSKA, per germline (reference sequence). V lost 0 bases to trimming and J lost 8 bases, with 25 bases between them.

This clonotype appeared many times. V is TRBV2 and J is TRBJ2-7; 9 nucleotides match TRBD1. After removal of 8 bases from V and 2 bases from J, the junction contained 4 bases not matched to a gene. Germline V gene lookup returns CDR1 SNHLY and CDR2 FYNNEI. The CDR3 length is 13 residues. CDR3 in amino acids: CASERDRAYEQYF. As DNA, the CDR3 is TGTGCCAGCGAACGGGACAGGGCCTACGAGCAGTACTTC.

This clonotype has just a few counts. This chain joins TRBV7-9 and TRBJ2-7; TRBD1 matches at 10 bases. Trimming removed 5 bases from V and 7 bases from J; junction bases left unmatched: 8. This CDR3 has 14 amino acids. Germline V gene lookup returns CDR1 SEHNR and CDR2 FQNEAQ (reference sequence). The CDR3 spells CASSMTGGLGEQYF. In nucleotides, the CDR3 is TGTGCCAGCAGCATGACAGGGGGCTTGGGAGAGCAGTACTTC.

This clonotype was seen many times. The rearrangement joins TRBV20-1 to TRBJ2-7, with 10 bases fitting TRBD2. Germline CDR1 and CDR2: DFQATT and SNEGSKA (reference sequence). The V segment lost 2 bases and the J segment 3 bases; nucleotides outside the gene matches: 10. The CDR3 runs 16 residues. The CDR3 region is CSARSSGRAFLYEQYF. As DNA, the CDR3 is TGCAGTGCTAGATCCAGCGGGAGGGCCTTTCTCTACGAGCAGTACTTC.

This clonotype was found many times. The chain couples TRBV2 to TRBJ2-5, with TRBD2 matching 12 bases. The CDR3 sequence is 15 residues long. Germline CDR1 and CDR2: SNHLY and FYNNEI. J was trimmed by 2 bases and V by 7 bases; bases with no gene match: 5. The CDR3, as DNA: TGTGCCAGCAATCCACTAGCGGGAGGACAAGAGACCCAGTACTTC. Protein sequence: CASNPLAGGQETQYF.

In the case of this clonotype: A much larger clone sits a single nucleotide away, making a read error possible. The V gene is TRBV12-3 or TRBV12-4, the J gene TRBJ1-5; TRBD1 is a possible D gene (6 bases). The CDR3 has 14 amino acids. V was trimmed by 1 base and J by 6 bases, leaving 10 bases between them. The CDR3: CASSLGKGVQPQHF. CDR3 nucleotides: TGTGCCAGCAGTTTAGGAAAGGGGGTTCAGCCCCAGCATTTT.